One and the same sample provided the 20 T cell receptor beta chains below, sequenced in a study of persistence of HIV-infected CD4 T cells. Sequencing used immunoSEQ version 4 in survey mode. The table came from immunoSEQ multiplex PCR; TCRdb's copy has only in-frame clones and leaves some out. This sample has more than 10,000 clones; over 60% occur once, and the top ten carry about 18%. These receptors' antigens are unknown. The stimulus was lysate of CMV-infected fibroblasts, 10 ug/mL. Sorting selected CD4+ T cells upregulating both CD40 ligand and CD69. Sample: CD4+ T cells sorted from PBMCs after roughly 18-hour stimulation, taken from a patient who received antiretroviral therapy. All receptors come from an adult man with HIV who was CMV-seropositive.

This clone was detected once. The V gene is TRBV6-6, the J gene TRBJ1-5, with TRBD1 matching over 7 bases. The CDR3 has 14 amino acids. With V trimmed by 9 bases and J by 2 bases, 7 bases remained unmatched. Germline V gives CDR1 MNHNY, CDR2 SVGAGI (reference sequence). The CDR3 region is CASQTGFRNQPQHF. CDR3 in DNA: TGTGCCAGTCAGACAGGGTTTCGCAATCAGCCCCAGCATTTT.

The chain has TRBV5-4 and TRBJ2-1; no firm D call. The CDR3 is 16 amino acids. The germline gives CDR1 SGHNT, CDR2 YYREEE (reference sequence). V was trimmed by 4 bases and J by 3 bases, leaving 17 bases between them. CDR3 protein: CASSATRMAVYNEQFF. The CDR3 DNA reads as TGTGCCAGCAGCGCCACCAGGATGGCAGTCTACAATGAGCAGTTCTTC.

Of note for this clone: Other DNA sequences in the sample encode the same CDR3. J is TRBJ2-1 and V is TRBV9; possibly TRBD2 for D (5 bases). The CDR3 length is 15 residues. Germline CDR1 and CDR2: SGDLS and YYNGEE. With 2 bases removed from V and 2 bases from J, the gap between germline ends came to 11 bases. CDR3 nucleotide sequence: TGTGCCAGCAGCGTCACCGGGGAAACCTACAATGAGCAGTTCTTC. It translates to CASSVTGETYNEQFF.

The J gene is TRBJ2-1, the V gene TRBV15; D perhaps matches TRBD1 (5 bases). V was trimmed by 11 bases and J by 4 bases, leaving 12 bases between them. This CDR3 comprises 12 residues. CDR1 and CDR2 (germline): LNHNV, YYDKDF (reference sequence). CDR3 sequence: CAADTGYNEQFF. In nucleotides, the CDR3 is TGTGCCGCCGACACAGGTTACAATGAGCAGTTCTTC.

The chain employs TRBV7-3 and TRBJ2-1, with 10 bases matching TRBD2. Germline V gene lookup returns CDR1 SGHTA and CDR2 FQGTGA. The CDR3 is 19 residues long. V lost 2 bases, J lost 7 bases, and 17 bases stayed unmatched. The CDR3 here is CASSLWPPGSSGGQNEQFF. As DNA, the CDR3 is TGTGCCAGCAGCTTATGGCCCCCCGGGAGTAGCGGGGGGCAGAATGAGCAGTTCTTC.

This sequence joins TRBV18 and TRBJ2-3; 7 bases fit TRBD1. The V gene's germline CDR1 is KGHSH and CDR2 LQKENI. The V segment lost 4 bases and the J segment 0 bases; nucleotides outside the gene matches: 13. The CDR3 length is 18 residues. CDR3 protein: CASSLGTADLLSTDTQYF. DNA of the CDR3: TGTGCCAGCTCACTAGGGACAGCGGACCTTTTGAGCACAGATACGCAGTATTTT.

The chain uses TRBV6-1 and TRBJ1-5, with 8 positions matching TRBD1. The CDR3 is 18 residues long. J gave up 1 base and V 1 base, and 9 bases lay outside the gene matches. CDR1 is MNHNS and CDR2 is SASEGT in the germline V gene. CDR3 bases: TGTGCCAGCAGTGAAGGGTTGGCAGGGGGCTCAAGCAATCAGCCCCAGCATTTT. Protein: CASSEGLAGGSSNQPQHF.

This rearrangement joins TRBV9 to TRBJ1-2; the match to TRBD1 covers 8 bases. Germline V gene data show CDR1 as SGDLS and CDR2 as YYNGEE. The CDR3 consists of 15 residues. V shed 6 bases and J 3 bases; nucleotides not matched to a gene: 10. The CDR3 coding sequence is TGTGCCAGCACTGGAACAGGGGGGCCTTACTATGGCTACACCTTC. It translates to CASTGTGGPYYGYTF.

The J gene is TRBJ1-4, the V gene TRBV7-6, with D tentatively TRBD1 (5 bases). The germline V gene has CDR1 SGHVS and CDR2 FNYEAQ. CDR3 length equals 14 residues. The germline V and J ends were trimmed by 0 bases and 8 bases, with 10 bases remaining between them. CDR3 region: CASSLAPRGEKLFF. DNA for the CDR3: TGTGCCAGCAGCTTAGCCCCGCGGGGGGAAAAACTGTTTTTT.

Here the CDR3 reads CASSVSWDPVVTDTQYF. DNA for the CDR3: TGTGCCAGCAGTGTTTCATGGGACCCCGTAGTAACAGATACGCAGTATTTT. The rearrangement uses TRBV6-1 and TRBJ2-3; D could derive from TRBD1 or TRBD2 (5 bases each). Germline loops: CDR1 MNHNS, CDR2 SASEGT. The CDR3 is 17 amino acids. The V and J ends lost 4 bases and 3 bases respectively, with 20 bases between them.

This clone was observed a handful of times. The chain joins TRBV5-1 to TRBJ2-3; 9 positions agree with TRBD2. Germline assignment: CDR1 SGHRS and CDR2 YFSETQ. Trimming took 0 bases from V and 2 from J; bases not matched to a gene: 4. This CDR3 region has 16 residues. The CDR3 is CASSLDGGGATDTQYF. The CDR3 DNA reads TGCGCCAGCAGCTTGGATGGCGGGGGGGCCACAGATACGCAGTATTTT.

This clone was recorded a few times. This chain uses TRBV7-6 with TRBJ2-3, with D perhaps matching TRBD2 (6 bases). CDR3 size: 14 residues. Germline assignment: CDR1 SGHVS and CDR2 FNYEAQ. Trimming left V 0 bases short and J 7 bases short, with 11 bases between. The CDR3 nucleotides are TGTGCCAGCAGCTTAGCGCCGGGGGAATATACGCAGTATTTT. Translated, it gives CASSLAPGEYTQYF.

The V call is TRBV6-5, the J call TRBJ1-2, with a possible D match to TRBD1 (6 bases). Trimming stripped 5 bases from V and 6 bases from J, with 16 bases between. Germline CDR1 reads MNHEY; CDR2 reads SVGAGI. This CDR3 is 14 amino acids long. The CDR3 DNA follows: TGTGCCAGCAGTCCCTACAGGGCGCGAAATGGCTACACCTTC. Translated: CASSPYRARNGYTF.

This rearrangement joins TRBV28 to TRBJ2-3; D is perhaps TRBD1 or TRBD2 (6 bases each). V was cut by 2 bases and J by 3 bases, with 12 bases left in between. Looked up from germline, CDR1 is MDHEN and CDR2 is SYDVKM. The CDR3 consists of 15 residues. The chain's CDR3 is CASSLGGLGTDTQYF. Here the CDR3 DNA reads TGTGCCAGCAGTTTAGGGGGGCTCGGGACAGATACGCAGTATTTT.

CDR3 in amino acids: CAGGANNSPLHF. The CDR3 DNA sequence: TGTGCCGGTGGGGCTAACAATTCACCCCTCCACTTT. J is TRBJ1-6 and V is TRBV28; perhaps TRBD1 as D (5 bases). The CDR3 has 12 amino acids. Between the trimmed V and J ends, which lost 11 bases and 7 bases, there was a span of 12 bases. CDR1 and CDR2 (germline): MDHEN, SYDVKM.

In its sample, this clone was seen once. This chain links TRBV7-2 with TRBJ1-6; D is perhaps TRBD1 (5 bases). Per germline, CDR1 SGHTA and CDR2 FQGNSA. This CDR3 contains 17 residues. The germline V and J ends were trimmed by 0 bases and 2 bases, with 11 bases remaining between them. The CDR3 spells CASSLAGRGAYNSPLHF. The DNA of the CDR3 is TGTGCCAGCAGCTTAGCCGGTCGGGGGGCCTATAATTCACCCCTCCACTTT.

This clone was observed a few times. The chain has TRBV4-2 and TRBJ2-3, with a possible D match to TRBD2 (6 bases). Trimming left V 4 bases short and J 6 bases short, with 8 bases between. This CDR3 region has 12 residues. Germline V lookup: CDR1 LGHNA, CDR2 YNFKEQ. The CDR3 bases are TGTGCCAGCAGCCCGGGGGTGGATACGCAGTATTTT. This translates into CASSPGVDTQYF.

V and J are TRBV7-2 and TRBJ2-2, with 9 bases aligning to TRBD2. Germline assignment: CDR1 SGHTA and CDR2 FQGNSA. This CDR3 comprises 18 residues. V lost 0 bases, J lost 5 bases, and 10 bases stayed unmatched. As DNA, the CDR3 is TGTGCCAGCAGCTTAGCCTCGTCCGGGACTAGCTCGACCGGGGAGCTGTTTTTT. Residues: CASSLASSGTSSTGELFF.

Sample share makes this clone medium-sized. This rearrangement joins TRBV7-9 to TRBJ2-2; D remains unclear. The CDR3 has 14 amino acids. Germline CDR1 SEHNR, CDR2 FQNEAQ (reference sequence). V was trimmed by 0 bases and J by 4 bases, leaving 6 bases between them. This CDR3 is CASSLAPITGELFF. The CDR3 DNA reads TGTGCCAGCAGCTTAGCGCCTATCACCGGGGAGCTGTTTTTT.

The V and J genes are TRBV7-2 and TRBJ2-7; no reliable D call. Trimming took 3 bases from V and 3 from J, leaving 9 bases between them. The CDR3 loop spans 13 amino acids. Germline values: CDR1 SGHTA, CDR2 FQGNSA. CDR3 sequence: CASSFSDSYEQYF. CDR3 bases: TGTGCCAGCAGCTTCTCTGATAGCTACGAGCAGTACTTC.